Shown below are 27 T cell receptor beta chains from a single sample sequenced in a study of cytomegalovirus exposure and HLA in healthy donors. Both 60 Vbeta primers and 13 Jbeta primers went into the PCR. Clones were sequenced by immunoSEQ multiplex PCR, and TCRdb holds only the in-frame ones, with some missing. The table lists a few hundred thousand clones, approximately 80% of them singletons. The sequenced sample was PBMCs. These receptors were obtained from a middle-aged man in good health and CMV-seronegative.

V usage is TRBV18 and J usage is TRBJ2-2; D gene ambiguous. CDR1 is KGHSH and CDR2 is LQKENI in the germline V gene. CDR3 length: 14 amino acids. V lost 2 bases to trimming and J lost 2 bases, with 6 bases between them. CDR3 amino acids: CASSPEVNTGELFF. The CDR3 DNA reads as TGTGCCAGCTCACCAGAGGTCAACACCGGGGAGCTGTTTTTT.

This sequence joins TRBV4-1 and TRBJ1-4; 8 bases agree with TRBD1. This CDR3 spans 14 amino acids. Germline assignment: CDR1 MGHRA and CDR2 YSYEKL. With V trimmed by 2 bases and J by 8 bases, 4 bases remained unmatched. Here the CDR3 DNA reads TGCGCCAGCAGCCAACAGGGGGCTAGAGAAAAACTGTTTTTT. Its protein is CASSQQGAREKLFF.

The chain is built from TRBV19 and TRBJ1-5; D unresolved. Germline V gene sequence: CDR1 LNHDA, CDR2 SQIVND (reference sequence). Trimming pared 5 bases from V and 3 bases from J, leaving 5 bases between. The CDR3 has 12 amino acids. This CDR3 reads CASSPLNQPQHF. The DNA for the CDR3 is TGTGCCAGTAGTCCACTCAATCAGCCCCAGCATTTT.

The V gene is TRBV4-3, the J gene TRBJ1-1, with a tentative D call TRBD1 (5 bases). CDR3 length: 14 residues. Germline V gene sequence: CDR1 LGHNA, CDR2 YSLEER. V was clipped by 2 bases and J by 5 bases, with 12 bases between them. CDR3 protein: CASSQTKGWTEAFF. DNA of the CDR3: TGCGCCAGCAGCCAAACCAAGGGGTGGACTGAAGCTTTCTTT.

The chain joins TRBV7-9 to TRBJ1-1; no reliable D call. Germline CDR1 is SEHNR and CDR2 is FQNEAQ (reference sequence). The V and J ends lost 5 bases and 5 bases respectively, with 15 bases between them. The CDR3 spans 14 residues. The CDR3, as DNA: TGTGCCAGCAGCATTATCCCACGTAGTACTGAAGCTTTCTTT. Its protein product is CASSIIPRSTEAFF.

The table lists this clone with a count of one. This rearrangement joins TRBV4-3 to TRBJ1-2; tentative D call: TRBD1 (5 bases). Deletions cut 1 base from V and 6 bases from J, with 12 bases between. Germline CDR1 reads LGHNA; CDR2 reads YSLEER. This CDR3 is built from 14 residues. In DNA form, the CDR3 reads TGCGCCAGCAGCCAAGCGGGCAGGGTTGATGGCTACACCTTC. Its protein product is CASSQAGRVDGYTF.

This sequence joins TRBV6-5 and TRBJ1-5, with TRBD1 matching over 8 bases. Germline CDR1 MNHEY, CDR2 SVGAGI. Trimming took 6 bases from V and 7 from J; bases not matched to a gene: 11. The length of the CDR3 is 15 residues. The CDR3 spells CASSSAQGARQPQHF. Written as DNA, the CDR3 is TGTGCCAGCAGCTCCGCCCAGGGGGCTAGGCAGCCCCAGCATTTT.

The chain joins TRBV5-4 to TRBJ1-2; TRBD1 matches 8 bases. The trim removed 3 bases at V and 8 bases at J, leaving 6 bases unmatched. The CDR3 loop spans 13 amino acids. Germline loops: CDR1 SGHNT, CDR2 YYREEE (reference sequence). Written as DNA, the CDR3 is TGTGCCAGCAGCTCGCAGACAGGGGAGGGCTACACCTTC. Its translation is CASSSQTGEGYTF.

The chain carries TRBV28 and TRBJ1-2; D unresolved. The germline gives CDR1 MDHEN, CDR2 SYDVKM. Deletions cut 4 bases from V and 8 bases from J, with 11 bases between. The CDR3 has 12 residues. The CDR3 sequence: CASSYPPYGYTF. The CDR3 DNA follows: TGTGCCAGCAGTTATCCCCCCTACGGCTACACCTTC.

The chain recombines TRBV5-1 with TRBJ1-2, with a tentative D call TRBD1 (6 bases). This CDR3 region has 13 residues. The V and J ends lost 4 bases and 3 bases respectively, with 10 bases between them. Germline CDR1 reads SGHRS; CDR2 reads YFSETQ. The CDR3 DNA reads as TGCGCCAGCAGCAACAGGGCAGACTATGGCTACACCTTC. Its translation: CASSNRADYGYTF.

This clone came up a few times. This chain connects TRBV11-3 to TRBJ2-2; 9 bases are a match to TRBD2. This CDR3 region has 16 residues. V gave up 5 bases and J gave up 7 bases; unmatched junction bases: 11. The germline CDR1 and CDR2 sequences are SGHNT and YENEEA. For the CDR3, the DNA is TGTGCCAGCAGCGGAGGTGCGGGAGGGCCGAACGGGGAGCTGTTTTTT. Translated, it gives CASSGGAGGPNGELFF.

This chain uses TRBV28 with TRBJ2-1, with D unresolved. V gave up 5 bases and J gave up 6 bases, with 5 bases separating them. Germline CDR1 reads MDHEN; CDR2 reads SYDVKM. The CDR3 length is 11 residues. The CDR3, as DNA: TGTGCCAGCAGTCCGCGCAATGAGCAGTTCTTC. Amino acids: CASSPRNEQFF.

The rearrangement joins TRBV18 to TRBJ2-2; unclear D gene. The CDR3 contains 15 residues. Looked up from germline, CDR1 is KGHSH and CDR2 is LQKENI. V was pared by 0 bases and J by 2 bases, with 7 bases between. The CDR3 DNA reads TGTGCCAGCTCACCACCGAGAGCCAACACCGGGGAGCTGTTTTTT. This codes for CASSPPRANTGELFF. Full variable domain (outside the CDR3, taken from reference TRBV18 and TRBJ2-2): NAGVMQNPRHLVRRRGQEARLRCSPMKGHSHVYWYRQLPEEGLKFMVYLQKENIIDESGMPKERFSAEFPKEGPSILRIQQVVRGDSAAYFCASSPPRANTGELFFGEGSRLTVL.

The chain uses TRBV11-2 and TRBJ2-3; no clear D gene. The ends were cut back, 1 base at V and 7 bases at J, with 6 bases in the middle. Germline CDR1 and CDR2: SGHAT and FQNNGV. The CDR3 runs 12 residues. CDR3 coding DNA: TGTGCCAGCAGCTTAGTCAGGAATACGCAGTATTTT. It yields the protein CASSLVRNTQYF.

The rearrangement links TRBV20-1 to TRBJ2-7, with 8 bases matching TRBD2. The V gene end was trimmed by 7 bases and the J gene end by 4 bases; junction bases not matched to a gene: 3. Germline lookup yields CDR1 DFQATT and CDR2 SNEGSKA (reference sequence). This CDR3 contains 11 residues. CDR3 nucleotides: TGCAGTGGGCGGGAGGATTACGAGCAGTACTTC. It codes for CSGREDYEQYF.

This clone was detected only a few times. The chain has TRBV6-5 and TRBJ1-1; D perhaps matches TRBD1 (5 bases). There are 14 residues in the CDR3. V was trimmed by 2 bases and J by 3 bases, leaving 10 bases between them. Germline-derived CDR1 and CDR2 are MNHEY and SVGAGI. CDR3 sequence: CASSYRRGDTEAFF. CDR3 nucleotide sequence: TGTGCCAGCAGTTACCGACGGGGGGACACTGAAGCTTTCTTT.

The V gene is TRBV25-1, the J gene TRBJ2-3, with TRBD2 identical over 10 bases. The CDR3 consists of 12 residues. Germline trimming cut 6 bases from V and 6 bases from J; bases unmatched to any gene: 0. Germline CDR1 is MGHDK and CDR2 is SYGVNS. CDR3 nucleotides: TGTGCCAGCAGGGGACTAGCGGATACGCAGTATTTT. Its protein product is CASRGLADTQYF.

CDR3 loop: CATLGELTEAFF. The CDR3 nucleotides read TGTGCCACTCTAGGGGAATTGACTGAAGCTTTCTTT. The chain couples TRBV2 to TRBJ1-1; tentative D call: TRBD1 (5 bases). Trimming left V 10 bases short and J 5 bases short, with 14 bases between. Per germline, CDR1 SNHLY and CDR2 FYNNEI. The CDR3 consists of 12 residues.

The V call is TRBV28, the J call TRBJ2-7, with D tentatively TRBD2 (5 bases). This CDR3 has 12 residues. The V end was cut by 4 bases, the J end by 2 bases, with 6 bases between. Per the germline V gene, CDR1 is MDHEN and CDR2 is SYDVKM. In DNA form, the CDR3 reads TGTGCCAGCAGTTCGACTACCTACGAGCAGTACTTC. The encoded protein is CASSSTTYEQYF. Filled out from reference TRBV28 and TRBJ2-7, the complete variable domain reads DVKVTQSSRYLVKRTGEKVFLECVQDMDHENMFWYRQDPGLGLRLIYFSYDVKMKEKGDIPEGYSVSREKKERFSLILESASTNQTSMYLCASSSTTYEQYFGPGTRLTVT.

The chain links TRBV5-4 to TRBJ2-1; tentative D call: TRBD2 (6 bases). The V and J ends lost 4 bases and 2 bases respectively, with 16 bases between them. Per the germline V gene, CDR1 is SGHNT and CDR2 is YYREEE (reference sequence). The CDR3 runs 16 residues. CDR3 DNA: TGTGCCAGCAGCCTACCTTTGGCGGGAACCTACAATGAGCAGTTCTTC. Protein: CASSLPLAGTYNEQFF.

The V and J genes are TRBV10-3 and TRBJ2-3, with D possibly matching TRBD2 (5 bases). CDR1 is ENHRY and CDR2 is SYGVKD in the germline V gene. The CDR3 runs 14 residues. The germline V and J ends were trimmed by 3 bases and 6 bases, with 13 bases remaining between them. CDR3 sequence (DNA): TGTGCCATCAGTGACCGAAGGGAGTCGGATACGCAGTATTTT. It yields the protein CAISDRRESDTQYF.

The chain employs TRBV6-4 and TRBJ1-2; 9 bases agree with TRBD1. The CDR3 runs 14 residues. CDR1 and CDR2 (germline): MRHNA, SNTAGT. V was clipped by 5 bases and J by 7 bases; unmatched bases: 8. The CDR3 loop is CASSPGTGISGYTF. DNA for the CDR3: TGTGCCAGCAGTCCCGGGACAGGGATCTCTGGCTACACCTTC.

The chain's CDR3 is CASSFTGGRYEQYF. The CDR3 region has the DNA TGTGCCAGCAGCTTTACAGGGGGCCGGTACGAGCAGTACTTC. This chain uses TRBV7-3 with TRBJ2-7, with TRBD1 matching over 9 bases. V gave up 3 bases and J gave up 4 bases; unmatched junction bases: 4. CDR1 SGHTA and CDR2 FQGTGA come from the germline V gene. The CDR3 loop spans 14 amino acids.

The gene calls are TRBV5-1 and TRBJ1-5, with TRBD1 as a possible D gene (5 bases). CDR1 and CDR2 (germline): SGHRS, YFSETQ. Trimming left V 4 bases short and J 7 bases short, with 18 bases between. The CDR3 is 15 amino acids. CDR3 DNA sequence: TGCGCCAGCAGCCTGGCAGGGAACCAAGGCCAGCCCCAGCATTTT. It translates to CASSLAGNQGQPQHF.

This CDR3 reads CASSPWTAVNYGYTF. CDR3 bases: TGTGCCAGTAGTCCCTGGACAGCCGTTAACTATGGCTACACCTTC. The rearrangement links TRBV19 to TRBJ1-2; D possibly corresponds to TRBD1 (6 bases). Germline V gives CDR1 LNHDA, CDR2 SQIVND (reference sequence). The V end was cut by 5 bases, the J end by 1 base, with 14 bases between. There are 15 residues in the CDR3.

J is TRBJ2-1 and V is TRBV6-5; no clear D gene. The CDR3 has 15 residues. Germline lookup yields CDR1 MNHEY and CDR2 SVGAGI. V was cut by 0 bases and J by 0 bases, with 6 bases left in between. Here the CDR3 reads CASSYSVSSYNEQFF. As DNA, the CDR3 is TGTGCCAGCAGTTACTCGGTTAGCTCCTACAATGAGCAGTTCTTC.

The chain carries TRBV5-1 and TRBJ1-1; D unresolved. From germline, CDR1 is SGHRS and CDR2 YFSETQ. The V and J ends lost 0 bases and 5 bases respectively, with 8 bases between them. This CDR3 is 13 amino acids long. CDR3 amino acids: CASSLVAGTEAFF. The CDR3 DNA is TGCGCCAGCAGCTTGGTAGCGGGAACTGAAGCTTTCTTT. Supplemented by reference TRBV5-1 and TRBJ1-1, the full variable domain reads KAGVTQTPRYLIKTRGQQVTLSCSPISGHRSVSWYQQTPGQGLQFLFEYFSETQRNKGNFPGRFSGRQFSNSRSEMNVSTLELGDSALYLCASSLVAGTEAFFGQGTRLTVV.